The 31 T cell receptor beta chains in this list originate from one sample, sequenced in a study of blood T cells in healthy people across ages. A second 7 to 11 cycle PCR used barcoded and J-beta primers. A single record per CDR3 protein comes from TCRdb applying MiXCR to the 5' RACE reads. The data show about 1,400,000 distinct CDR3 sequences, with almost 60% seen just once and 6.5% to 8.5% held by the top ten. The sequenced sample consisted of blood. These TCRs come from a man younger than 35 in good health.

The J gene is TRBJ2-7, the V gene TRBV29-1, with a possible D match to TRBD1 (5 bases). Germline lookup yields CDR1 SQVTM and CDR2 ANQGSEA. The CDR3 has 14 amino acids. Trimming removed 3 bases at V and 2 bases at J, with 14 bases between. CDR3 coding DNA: TGCAGCGTTGAGGGTCCCGACAGTCCCTACGAGCAGTACTTC. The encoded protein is CSVEGPDSPYEQYF.

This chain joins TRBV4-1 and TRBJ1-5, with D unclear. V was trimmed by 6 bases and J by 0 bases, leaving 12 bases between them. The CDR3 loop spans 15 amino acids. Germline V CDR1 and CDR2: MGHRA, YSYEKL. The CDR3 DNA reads TGCGCCAGCAGGGAGACGGCATATAGCAATCAGCCCCAGCATTTT. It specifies CASRETAYSNQPQHF.

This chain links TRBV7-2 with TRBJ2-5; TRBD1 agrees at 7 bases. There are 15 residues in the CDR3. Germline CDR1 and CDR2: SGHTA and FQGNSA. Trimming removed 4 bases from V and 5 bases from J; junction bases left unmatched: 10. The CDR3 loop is CASSSNRGEGETQYF. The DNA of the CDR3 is TGTGCCAGCAGCTCAAACAGGGGCGAGGGCGAGACCCAGTACTTC.

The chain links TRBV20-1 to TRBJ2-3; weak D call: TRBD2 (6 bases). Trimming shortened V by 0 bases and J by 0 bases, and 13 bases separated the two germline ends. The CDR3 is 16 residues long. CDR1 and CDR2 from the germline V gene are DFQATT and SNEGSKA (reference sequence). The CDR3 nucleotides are TGCAGTGCTAGAGATCGGCGGAGGGCTAGCACAGATACGCAGTATTTT. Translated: CSARDRRRASTDTQYF.

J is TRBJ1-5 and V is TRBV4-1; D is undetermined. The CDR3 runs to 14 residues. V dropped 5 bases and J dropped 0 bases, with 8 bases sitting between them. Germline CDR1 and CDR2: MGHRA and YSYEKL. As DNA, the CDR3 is TGCGCCAGCAGCACGGATTATAGCAATCAGCCCCAGCATTTT. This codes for CASSTDYSNQPQHF.

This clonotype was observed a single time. DNA for the CDR3: TGCAGTGCCGCGAAACCGATGCGGGGGATCAATGAGCAGTTCTTC. This gives the protein CSAAKPMRGINEQFF. The rearrangement links TRBV20-1 to TRBJ2-1; 7 bases line up with TRBD2. The trim removed 6 bases at V and 6 bases at J, leaving 14 bases unmatched. The V gene's germline CDR1 is DFQATT and CDR2 SNEGSKA (reference sequence). The CDR3 totals 15 residues.

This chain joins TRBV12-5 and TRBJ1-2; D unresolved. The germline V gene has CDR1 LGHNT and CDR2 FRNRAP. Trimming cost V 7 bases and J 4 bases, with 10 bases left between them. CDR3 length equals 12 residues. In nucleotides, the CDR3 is TGTGCTAGTGCCCAGGAGATCTATGGCTACACCTTC. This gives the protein CASAQEIYGYTF.

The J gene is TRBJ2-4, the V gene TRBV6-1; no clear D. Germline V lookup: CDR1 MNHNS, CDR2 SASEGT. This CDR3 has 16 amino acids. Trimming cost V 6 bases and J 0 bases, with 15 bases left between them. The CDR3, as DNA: TGTGCCAGCAGCCCAAACTACCAACTAGCCAAAAACATTCAGTACTTC. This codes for CASSPNYQLAKNIQYF.

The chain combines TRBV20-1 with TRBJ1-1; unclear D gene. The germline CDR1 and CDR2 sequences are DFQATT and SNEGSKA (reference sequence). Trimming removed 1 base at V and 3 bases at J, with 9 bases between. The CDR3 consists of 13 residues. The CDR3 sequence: CSARASGHTEAFF. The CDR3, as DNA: TGCAGTGCTAGAGCTTCCGGGCACACTGAAGCTTTCTTT.

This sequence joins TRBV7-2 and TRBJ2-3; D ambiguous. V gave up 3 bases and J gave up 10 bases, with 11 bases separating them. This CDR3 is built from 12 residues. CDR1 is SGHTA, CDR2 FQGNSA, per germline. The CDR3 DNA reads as TGTGCCAGCAGCTTGCACCCCCAACCGCAGTATTTT. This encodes CASSLHPQPQYF.

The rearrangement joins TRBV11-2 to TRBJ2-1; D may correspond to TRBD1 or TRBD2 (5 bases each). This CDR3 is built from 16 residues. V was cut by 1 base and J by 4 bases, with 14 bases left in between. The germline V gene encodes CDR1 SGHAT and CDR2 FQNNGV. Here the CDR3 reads CASSLAPGPRYNEQFF. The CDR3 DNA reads TGTGCCAGCAGCTTAGCGCCGGGGCCACGATACAATGAGCAGTTCTTC.

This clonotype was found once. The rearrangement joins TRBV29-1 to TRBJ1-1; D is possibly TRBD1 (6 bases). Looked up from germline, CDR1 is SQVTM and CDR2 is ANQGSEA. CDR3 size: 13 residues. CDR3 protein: CSHRGQTNTEAFF. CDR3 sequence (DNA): TGCAGTCACCGGGGGCAGACAAACACTGAAGCTTTCTTT.

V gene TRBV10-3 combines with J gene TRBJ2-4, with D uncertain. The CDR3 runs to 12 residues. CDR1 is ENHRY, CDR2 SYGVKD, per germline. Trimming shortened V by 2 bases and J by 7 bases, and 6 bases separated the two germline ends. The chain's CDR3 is CAISEKGNIQYF. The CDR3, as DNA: TGTGCCATCAGTGAGAAAGGGAACATTCAGTACTTC.

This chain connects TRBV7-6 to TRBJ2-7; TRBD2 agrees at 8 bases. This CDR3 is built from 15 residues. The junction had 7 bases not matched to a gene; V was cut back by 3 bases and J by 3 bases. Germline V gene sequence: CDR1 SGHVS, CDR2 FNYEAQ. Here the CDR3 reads CASSFRGLAIYEQYF. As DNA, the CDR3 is TGTGCCAGCAGCTTCCGCGGACTAGCAATCTACGAGCAGTACTTC.

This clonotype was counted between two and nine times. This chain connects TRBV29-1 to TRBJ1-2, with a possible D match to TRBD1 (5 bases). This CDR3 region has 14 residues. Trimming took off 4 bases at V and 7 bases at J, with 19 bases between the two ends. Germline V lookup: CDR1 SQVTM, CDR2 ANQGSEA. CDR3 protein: CSVVDAYGATGYTF. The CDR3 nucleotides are TGCAGCGTTGTCGACGCATACGGGGCGACTGGCTACACCTTC. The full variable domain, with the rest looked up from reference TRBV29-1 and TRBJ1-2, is SAVISQKPSRDICQRGTSLTIQCQVDSQVTMMFWYRQQPGQSLTLIATANQGSEATYESGFVIDKFPISRPNLTFSTLTVSNMSPEDSSIYLCSVVDAYGATGYTFGSGTRLTVV.

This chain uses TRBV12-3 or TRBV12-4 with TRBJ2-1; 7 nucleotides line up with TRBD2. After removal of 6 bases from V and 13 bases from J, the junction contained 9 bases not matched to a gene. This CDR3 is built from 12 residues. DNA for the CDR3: TGTGCCAGCAGGGGGGAGGGCAGGGAACAGTTCTTC. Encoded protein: CASRGEGREQFF.

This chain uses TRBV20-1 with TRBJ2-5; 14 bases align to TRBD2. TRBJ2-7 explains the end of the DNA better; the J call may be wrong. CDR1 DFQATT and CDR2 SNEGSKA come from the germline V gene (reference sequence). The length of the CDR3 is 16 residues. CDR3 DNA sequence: TGCAGTGCTAGGGGGACTAGCGGGAGAGTTCTCTACGAGCAGTACTTC. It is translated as CSARGTSGRVLYEQYF.

DNA for the CDR3: TGTGCCAGCGTCGAGGATACGTCCTACAATGAGCAGTTCTTC. Translated: CASVEDTSYNEQFF. The genes are TRBV7-2 and TRBJ2-1; D is undetermined. The CDR3 has 14 residues. V was shortened by 8 bases and J by 1 base, with 12 bases between the two germline ends. CDR1 is SGHTA and CDR2 is FQGNSA in the germline V gene.

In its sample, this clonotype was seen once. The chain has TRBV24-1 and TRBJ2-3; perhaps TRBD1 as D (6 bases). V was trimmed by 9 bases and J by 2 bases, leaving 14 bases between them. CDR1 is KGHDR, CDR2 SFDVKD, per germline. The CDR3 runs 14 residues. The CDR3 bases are TGTGCCACCCGCCAAGGGGGAAACACAGATACGCAGTATTTT. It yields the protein CATRQGGNTDTQYF.

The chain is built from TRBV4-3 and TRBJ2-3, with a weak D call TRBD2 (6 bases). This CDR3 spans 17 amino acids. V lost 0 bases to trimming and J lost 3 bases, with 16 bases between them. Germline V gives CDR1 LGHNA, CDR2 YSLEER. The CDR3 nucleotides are TGCGCCAGCAGCCAAGACACCGGGACTCCAGCAACAGATACGCAGTATTTT. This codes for CASSQDTGTPATDTQYF.

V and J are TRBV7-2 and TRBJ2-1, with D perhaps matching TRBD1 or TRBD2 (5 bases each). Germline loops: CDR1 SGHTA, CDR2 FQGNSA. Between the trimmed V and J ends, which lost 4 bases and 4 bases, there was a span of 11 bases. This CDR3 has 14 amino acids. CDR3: CASSSPGTYNEQFF. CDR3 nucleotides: TGTGCCAGCAGCTCCCCCGGGACGTACAATGAGCAGTTCTTC.

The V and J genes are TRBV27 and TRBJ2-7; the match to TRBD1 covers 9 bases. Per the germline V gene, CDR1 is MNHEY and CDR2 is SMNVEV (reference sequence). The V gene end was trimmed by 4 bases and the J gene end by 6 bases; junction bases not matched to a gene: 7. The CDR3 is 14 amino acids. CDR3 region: CASSSPGQGTEQYF. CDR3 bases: TGTGCCAGCAGTTCACCGGGACAGGGAACCGAGCAGTACTTC.

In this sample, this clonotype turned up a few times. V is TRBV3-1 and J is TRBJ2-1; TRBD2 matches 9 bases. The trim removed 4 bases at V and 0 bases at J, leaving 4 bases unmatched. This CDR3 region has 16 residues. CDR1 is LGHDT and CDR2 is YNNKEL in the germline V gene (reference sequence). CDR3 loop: CASSPSGTSSYNEQFF. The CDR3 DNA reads TGTGCCAGCAGCCCTAGCGGGACGAGCTCCTACAATGAGCAGTTCTTC.

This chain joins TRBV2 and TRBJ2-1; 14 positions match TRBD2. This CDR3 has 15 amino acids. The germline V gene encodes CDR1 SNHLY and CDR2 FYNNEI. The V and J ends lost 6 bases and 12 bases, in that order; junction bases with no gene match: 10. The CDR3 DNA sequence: TGTGCCAGCAGAGCCGGGACTAGCGGGAGAAAGGCGCAGTTCTTC. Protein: CASRAGTSGRKAQFF.

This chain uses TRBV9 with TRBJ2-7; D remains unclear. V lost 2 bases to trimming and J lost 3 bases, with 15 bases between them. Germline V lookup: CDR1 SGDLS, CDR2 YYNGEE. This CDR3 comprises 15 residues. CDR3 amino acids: CASSVFDAELYEQYF. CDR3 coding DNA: TGTGCCAGCAGCGTGTTTGACGCGGAACTCTACGAGCAGTACTTC.

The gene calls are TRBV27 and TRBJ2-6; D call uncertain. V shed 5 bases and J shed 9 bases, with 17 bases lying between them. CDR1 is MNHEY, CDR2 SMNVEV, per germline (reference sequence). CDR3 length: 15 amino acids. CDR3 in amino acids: CASSKQPYWVNVLTF. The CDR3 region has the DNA TGTGCCAGCAGTAAACAGCCTTATTGGGTCAACGTCCTGACTTTC.

The CDR3 DNA reads as TGTGCCAGCAGCGTAGGCGGGGGGCGCGACGAGCAGTACTTC. Translation: CASSVGGGRDEQYF. The V and J genes are TRBV9 and TRBJ2-4, with 8 bases fitting TRBD2. The DNA end lines up better with TRBJ2-7; the J call may be wrong. The CDR3 has 14 residues. Per the germline V gene, CDR1 is SGDLS and CDR2 is YYNGEE.

The CDR3 coding sequence is TGTGCCAGCAGCTGGACAGGAAAACAGAACACCGGGGAGCTGTTTTTT. It encodes CASSWTGKQNTGELFF. V usage is TRBV7-2 and J usage is TRBJ2-2; 7 bases are a match to TRBD1. Germline V CDR1 and CDR2: SGHTA, FQGNSA. V lost 4 bases and J lost 1; bases outside the gene matches: 6. The CDR3 spans 16 residues.

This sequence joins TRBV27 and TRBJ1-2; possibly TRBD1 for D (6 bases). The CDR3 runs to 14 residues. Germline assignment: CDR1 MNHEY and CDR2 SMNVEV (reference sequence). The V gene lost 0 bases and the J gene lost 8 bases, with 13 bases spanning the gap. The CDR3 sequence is CASSLSGGLWGYTF. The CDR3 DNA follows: TGTGCCAGCAGTTTATCGGGGGGCTTGTGGGGCTACACCTTC.

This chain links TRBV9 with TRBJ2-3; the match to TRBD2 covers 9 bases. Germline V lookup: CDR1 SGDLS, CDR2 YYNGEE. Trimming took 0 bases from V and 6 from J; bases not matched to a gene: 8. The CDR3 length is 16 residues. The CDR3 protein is CASSVVPRLAGDTQYF. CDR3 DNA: TGTGCCAGCAGCGTAGTCCCCCGGCTAGCGGGGGATACGCAGTATTTT.

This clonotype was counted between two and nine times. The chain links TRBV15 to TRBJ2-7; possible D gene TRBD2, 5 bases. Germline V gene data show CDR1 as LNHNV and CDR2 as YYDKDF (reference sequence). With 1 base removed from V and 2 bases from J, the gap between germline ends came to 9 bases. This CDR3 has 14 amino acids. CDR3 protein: CATSRVPGTYEQYF. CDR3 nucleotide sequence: TGTGCCACCAGCAGAGTTCCGGGGACCTACGAGCAGTACTTC.